One T cell receptor (beta chain) is described in this entry. The antigen remains unidentified. TCRdb's copy holds only in-frame clones and misses some; the assay was immunoSEQ multiplex PCR. The data show 450,000 to 650,000 clones, around 81% seen once. The data were obtained in a study of shared clonotypes between healthy human individuals. The study, taken as a whole, reports: Only a few donors were included, so the genetic and exposure-history diversity represented was limited.

All participating donors were Caucasian adults from Nashville, Tennessee. The CDR3 has 12 amino acids. Per the germline V gene, CDR1 is SQVTM and CDR2 is ANQGSEA. V was shortened by 7 bases and J by 5 bases, with 11 bases between the two germline ends. Material: PBMCs. The genes are TRBV29-1 and TRBJ1-4; possibly TRBD1 for D (5 bases). The clonotype comes from a woman aged 40 to 50 in good health. Some clones in this sample may be carry-over from other donors' samples. The CDR3 is CSARGPNEKLFF. CDR3 nucleotide sequence: TGCAGCGCCCGGGGACCGAATGAAAAACTGTTTTTT.